This T cell receptor beta chain came from a study of early T cells in non-severe SARS-CoV-2 infection. TCRdb itself ran the 5' RACE reads through MiXCR, one entry per CDR3 protein. The profile shows some 62,000 distinct CDR3 sequences, almost 9% of them singletons. This CDR3 is 12 amino acids long. Looked up from germline, CDR1 is SGHVS and CDR2 is FNYEAQ. V was clipped by 5 bases and J by 7 bases, with 9 bases between them. The receptor was derived from an adult who was a healthcare worker with PCR-confirmed SARS-CoV-2 infection or an uninfected control (not recorded which). The chain uses TRBV7-6 and TRBJ2-1; D possibly corresponds to TRBD2 (5 bases). The sample in question was whole blood, obtained at baseline. The CDR3 bases are TGTGCCAGCAGCACTAGGGAGAATGAGCAGTTCTTC. The encoded protein is CASSTRENEQFF.